These T cell receptor beta chains were read from a single sample in a study of cytomegalovirus exposure and HLA in healthy donors. Assay used: immunoSEQ multiplex PCR; TCRdb lists only in-frame clones, some missing. The table lists 130,000 or so clones, about 74% of them singletons, with approximately 4.3% in the top ten. The sequenced sample was PBMCs. The receptors originated from a man aged 18 to 35 in good health and CMV-seropositive. The CDR3 runs from the conserved cysteine through the conserved F or W. D genes are given only for firm matches. Clone size is given for some rows only: seen once, a few or many times, or a class if the clone is expanded.

cdr3_aa cdr3_nt clone_size v_call d_call j_call
CASSYPGDEQYF TGTGCCAGCAGTTACCCAGGGGACGAGCAGTACTTC NA TRBV6-5 NA TRBJ2-7
CASSLTGTGTQYF TGTGCCAGCAGCTTGACAGGGACGGGGACCCAGTACTTC NA TRBV7-9 TRBD1 TRBJ2-5
CASSSGQLNYGYTF TGTGCCAGCAGCTCGGGACAGCTTAACTATGGCTACACCTTC NA TRBV7-9 TRBD1 TRBJ1-2
CASRRHSNTEAFF TGTGCCAGTAGGCGACACTCGAACACTGAAGCTTTCTTT NA TRBV19 NA TRBJ1-1
CASSGKGQGAPDTQYF TGCGCCAGCAGCGGCAAGGGACAGGGGGCACCAGATACGCAGTATTTT NA TRBV5-1 TRBD1 TRBJ2-3
CASSYGGSTGNTIYF TGTGCCAGCAGTTATGGAGGGTCGACTGGAAACACCATATATTTT few TRBV6-5 NA TRBJ1-3
CASSYGRGQGWEKLFF TGTGCCAGCAGTTATGGTCGGGGACAGGGCTGGGAAAAACTGTTTTTT NA TRBV6-5 TRBD1 TRBJ1-4
CASSLGTGSTEAFF TGTGCCAGCAGCTTAGGGACAGGGAGCACTGAAGCTTTCTTT NA TRBV11-3 TRBD1 TRBJ1-1
CASSFRASTIYEQYF TGCGCCAGCAGCTTCAGGGCCTCAACCATCTACGAGCAGTACTTC NA TRBV5-1 NA TRBJ2-7
CAWSLTGEYGYTF TGTGCCTGGAGCCTCACAGGGGAGTATGGCTACACCTTC NA TRBV30 TRBD1 TRBJ1-2
CASSLTADYGYTF TGTGCCAGCAGCTTAACAGCCGACTATGGCTACACCTTC NA TRBV7-6 NA TRBJ1-2
CATPRGLYGYTF TGTGCCACTCCTAGGGGCCTCTATGGCTACACCTTC NA TRBV7-9 NA TRBJ1-2
CATSRDQGTGSLPGYTF TGTGCCACCAGCAGAGATCAGGGGACCGGATCCTTACCTGGCTACACCTTC NA TRBV15 NA TRBJ1-2
CASSSTSGNYNEQFF TGTGCCAGCAGCTCAACTAGCGGGAACTACAATGAGCAGTTCTTC NA TRBV7-9 TRBD2 TRBJ2-1
CALGGGRGNQPQHF TGTGCCCTGGGGGGGGGCCGAGGCAATCAGCCCCAGCATTTT NA TRBV19 NA TRBJ1-5
CASSPRGRSTDTQYF TGTGCCAGCTCACCACGCGGGAGGAGCACAGATACGCAGTATTTT NA TRBV18 TRBD2 TRBJ2-3
CASSESGSYEQYF TGTGCCAGCAGTGAAAGCGGTTCCTACGAGCAGTACTTC NA TRBV6-1 NA TRBJ2-7